The rows below give T cell receptor beta chains drawn from one sample of a study of PD-L1 blockade in urothelial cancer. Repertoires were generated with immunoSEQ multiplex PCR, while TCRdb's copy carries only in-frame clones and drops some. Of around 82,000 clones in the sample, roughly 84% were seen once. The source material was PBMCs, sampled around atezolizumab (anti-PD-L1) treatment. The source is a man in his fifties or sixties with urothelial cancer. Both conserved end residues are part of each CDR3. The order of the fields is V gene, J gene, CDR3 protein.

TRBV27	TRBJ2-7	CASGTGISYEQYF
TRBV6-7	TRBJ1-2	CASSYSRPTGQGVYGYTF
TRBV4-2	TRBJ1-5	CASSEVVGYSNQPQHF
TRBV10-1	TRBJ1-1	CASSEQGGMNTEAFF
TRBV18	TRBJ2-3	CASSPPSEDTQYF
TRBV7-2	TRBJ2-5	CASSPRSRGRRETQYF
TRBV28	TRBJ2-6	CASSRGLSGANVLTF
TRBV7-6	TRBJ2-5	CASSLGYYSGGHEELETQYF
TRBV15	TRBJ2-1	CATSRDQAGGRGEQFF
TRBV27	TRBJ2-5	CASSSLAGVQTQYF
TRBV7-9	TRBJ2-3	CASSFGQGTLPTDTQYF
TRBV14	TRBJ2-4	CASSQEIGTKNIQYF
TRBV2	TRBJ2-2	CASSRNTGELFF
TRBV19	TRBJ2-3	CASSISRGATDTQYF
TRBV5-4	TRBJ1-1	CASSGDRGGGTEAFF
TRBV5-4	TRBJ1-2	CASSLQGGTYGYTF
TRBV30	TRBJ2-1	CAWRISGTGGGEQFF
TRBV5-6	TRBJ1-1	CASSPSGGEAFF
TRBV7-2	TRBJ1-1	CASSFTGSTEAFF
TRBV7-9	TRBJ2-6	CASSPRRTIRSGANVLTF
TRBV11-3	TRBJ2-5	CASSLGTSGKETQYF
TRBV7-9	TRBJ1-4	CASRSTGGRRSNEKLFF
TRBV7-3	TRBJ1-2	CASSWGGDRGYGYTF
TRBV4-1	TRBJ2-5	CASSPVLGTGGARLETQYF
TRBV7-6	TRBJ2-1	CASSLRYEQFF
TRBV11-2	TRBJ2-1	CASSLSSGPSEQFF
TRBV5-3	TRBJ2-2	CARSLAGQGLGELFF
TRBV11-2	TRBJ2-1	CASSLETVSYNEQFF
TRBV15	TRBJ2-7	CATAGGDEQYF
TRBV7-9	TRBJ2-1	CASSFTGTSGDNEQFF
TRBV7-3	TRBJ2-1	CASSLTAGGTSAYNEQFF
TRBV5-1	TRBJ2-1	CASSFSSSYNEQFF
TRBV28	TRBJ2-7	CASSPIGQGAMREQYF
TRBV9	TRBJ2-2	CASSLVAGELFF
TRBV5-4	TRBJ1-2	CASSLGSSLEYGYTF
TRBV11-2	TRBJ2-2	CASSIPGLAGGGTGELFF
TRBV5-4	TRBJ1-1	CASKVTGASEAFF
TRBV10-3	TRBJ2-1	CAISEPPLTSGIYNEQFF
TRBV5-4	TRBJ2-7	CASSFGGQGTYEQYF
TRBV15	TRBJ2-7	CATGRDQRLGYEQYF
TRBV11-3	TRBJ2-2	CASSSGGNTGELFF
TRBV9	TRBJ1-4	CASSPRGAWGEKLFF
TRBV6-1	TRBJ1-5	CASRRGPNQPQHF
TRBV5-1	TRBJ2-1	CASSLSAPGNEQFF
TRBV7-8	TRBJ2-3	CASRLAEDTQYF
TRBV30	TRBJ1-1	CAWSPDPGTEAFF
TRBV11-1	TRBJ2-7	CASAGEGQRFLEQYF
TRBV7-2	TRBJ2-1	CASSIAGLRDEQFF
TRBV5-5	TRBJ2-7	CASSFPGTNYVEQYF
TRBV10-1	TRBJ2-1	CASSDGQTLSYNEQFF
TRBV19	TRBJ2-7	CASSTGQGRYEQYF
TRBV2	TRBJ1-6	CASRQEYTRTQENSPLHF
TRBV28	TRBJ2-7	CASSFLGQGKTYEQYF
TRBV6-5	TRBJ2-4	CASRNGETGHIQYF
TRBV21-1	TRBJ1-2	CASSKMPGTGTRGYTF
TRBV7-6	TRBJ1-1	CASSAGLRDTEAFF